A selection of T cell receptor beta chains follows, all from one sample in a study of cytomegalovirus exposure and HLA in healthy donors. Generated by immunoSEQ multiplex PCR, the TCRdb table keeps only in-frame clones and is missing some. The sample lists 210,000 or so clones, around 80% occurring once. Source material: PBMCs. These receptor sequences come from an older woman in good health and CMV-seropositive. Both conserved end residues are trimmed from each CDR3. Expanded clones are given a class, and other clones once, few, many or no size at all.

CDR3aa: ASSALAGADTQY
abundance: NA
v_gene: TRBV5-1
j_gene: TRBJ2-3

CDR3aa: ASSYSGGAGQPQH
abundance: NA
v_gene: TRBV6-5
j_gene: TRBJ1-5

CDR3aa: ASSLADWISNQPQH
abundance: NA
v_gene: TRBV5-8
j_gene: TRBJ1-5

CDR3aa: ASSPPLNSPLH
abundance: NA
v_gene: TRBV18
j_gene: TRBJ1-6

CDR3aa: ASSSLDRGGYT
abundance: once
v_gene: TRBV5-6
j_gene: TRBJ1-2

CDR3aa: AWSVSPSSTDTQY
abundance: NA
v_gene: TRBV30
j_gene: TRBJ2-3

CDR3aa: ASSIDSSYEQY
abundance: NA
v_gene: TRBV5-1
j_gene: TRBJ2-7

CDR3aa: ASSHGLAGGYEQY
abundance: NA
v_gene: TRBV4-3
j_gene: TRBJ2-7

CDR3aa: AWSRGFAYEQY
abundance: NA
v_gene: TRBV30
j_gene: TRBJ2-7

CDR3aa: AWSGAVSTLHEQY
abundance: NA
v_gene: TRBV30
j_gene: TRBJ2-7

CDR3aa: ASSTAAGAYGYT
abundance: NA
v_gene: TRBV7-9
j_gene: TRBJ1-2

CDR3aa: ASSLGVPGGTDTQY
abundance: NA
v_gene: TRBV7-8
j_gene: TRBJ2-3

CDR3aa: ASSPDRVVNEQY
abundance: NA
v_gene: TRBV18
j_gene: TRBJ2-7

CDR3aa: ASGARSRGQF
abundance: NA
v_gene: TRBV12-5
j_gene: TRBJ2-1

CDR3aa: ASSWSYYEQY
abundance: NA
v_gene: TRBV2
j_gene: TRBJ2-7

CDR3aa: ASRKRPSGNTIY
abundance: NA
v_gene: TRBV6-5
j_gene: TRBJ1-3

CDR3aa: ASRSIGNLNTEAF
abundance: NA
v_gene: TRBV9
j_gene: TRBJ1-1

CDR3aa: ASSPRAQHEAF
abundance: NA
v_gene: TRBV7-2
j_gene: TRBJ1-1

CDR3aa: ASSLFSPEDEQY
abundance: NA
v_gene: TRBV11-2
j_gene: TRBJ2-7

CDR3aa: ASSELASGNTIY
abundance: once
v_gene: TRBV6-5
j_gene: TRBJ1-3

CDR3aa: ASSAGRPPGNTIY
abundance: once
v_gene: TRBV19
j_gene: TRBJ1-3

CDR3aa: ASSQTDRAVGEQY
abundance: once
v_gene: TRBV4-1
j_gene: TRBJ2-7

CDR3aa: ASSEGGGTDIQY
abundance: NA
v_gene: TRBV9
j_gene: TRBJ2-4

CDR3aa: ASSLARTGKETQY
abundance: NA
v_gene: TRBV5-6
j_gene: TRBJ2-5

CDR3aa: ASSPPQGRYGYT
abundance: once
v_gene: TRBV18
j_gene: TRBJ1-2

CDR3aa: ASRAWGGKDGYT
abundance: NA
v_gene: TRBV6-5
j_gene: TRBJ1-2

CDR3aa: ASSLSGGPSNEQF
abundance: NA
v_gene: TRBV6-5
j_gene: TRBJ2-1

CDR3aa: ASSLGARNEQY
abundance: NA
v_gene: TRBV7-6
j_gene: TRBJ2-7

CDR3aa: ASSLAENIQY
abundance: NA
v_gene: TRBV28
j_gene: TRBJ2-4

CDR3aa: ASSDGQGGGSETQY
abundance: NA
v_gene: TRBV5-1
j_gene: TRBJ2-5

CDR3aa: ASSRGTGESGYT
abundance: few
v_gene: TRBV5-4
j_gene: TRBJ1-2

CDR3aa: ASSLYHPGQGSGYT
abundance: few
v_gene: TRBV5-6
j_gene: TRBJ1-2

CDR3aa: ASSLSDRTEQF
abundance: NA
v_gene: TRBV7-9
j_gene: TRBJ2-1

CDR3aa: ASSIDRAATNEKLF
abundance: NA
v_gene: TRBV2
j_gene: TRBJ1-4

CDR3aa: AISEGEREQY
abundance: NA
v_gene: TRBV10-3
j_gene: TRBJ2-7

CDR3aa: ASSTRGGTQY
abundance: NA
v_gene: TRBV27
j_gene: TRBJ2-5

CDR3aa: ASSTPGQGNTIY
abundance: NA
v_gene: TRBV6-1
j_gene: TRBJ1-3

CDR3aa: ASSVPAGRRYEQY
abundance: NA
v_gene: TRBV9
j_gene: TRBJ2-7

CDR3aa: ASSQRAAEKLF
abundance: NA
v_gene: TRBV14
j_gene: TRBJ1-4

CDR3aa: ASSPDSPGEPQH
abundance: once
v_gene: TRBV2
j_gene: TRBJ1-5

CDR3aa: ASSSYSPGGTEAF
abundance: NA
v_gene: TRBV13
j_gene: TRBJ1-1

CDR3aa: ASSQGASGGAVRELF
abundance: few
v_gene: TRBV4-3
j_gene: TRBJ2-2

CDR3aa: ASRELAGGLEQF
abundance: NA
v_gene: TRBV11-2
j_gene: TRBJ2-1

CDR3aa: ASSLVAHYEQY
abundance: NA
v_gene: TRBV5-1
j_gene: TRBJ2-7

CDR3aa: ASSASGASPLH
abundance: NA
v_gene: TRBV10-1
j_gene: TRBJ1-6

CDR3aa: ASSLLSTGEDEQF
abundance: NA
v_gene: TRBV7-9
j_gene: TRBJ2-1

CDR3aa: ASSWGQGFGEAF
abundance: NA
v_gene: TRBV11-2
j_gene: TRBJ1-1

CDR3aa: ASTRQGKYTEAF
abundance: NA
v_gene: TRBV19
j_gene: TRBJ1-1

CDR3aa: ASSEAGGDFYGYT
abundance: once
v_gene: TRBV6-1
j_gene: TRBJ1-2

CDR3aa: ASSLAGGPYEQY
abundance: NA
v_gene: TRBV7-2
j_gene: TRBJ2-7

CDR3aa: ASSLFDRFYGYT
abundance: NA
v_gene: TRBV28
j_gene: TRBJ1-2

CDR3aa: ASSLTGGGETQY
abundance: few
v_gene: TRBV7-9
j_gene: TRBJ2-5

CDR3aa: ASSLGGLRRAF
abundance: NA
v_gene: TRBV5-1
j_gene: TRBJ1-1

CDR3aa: ASSQTSGDSYEQY
abundance: once
v_gene: TRBV5-1
j_gene: TRBJ2-7

CDR3aa: SSSPYPTLKAENTEAF
abundance: few
v_gene: TRBV7-9
j_gene: TRBJ1-1

CDR3aa: ASRGSGSSYNEQF
abundance: NA
v_gene: TRBV9
j_gene: TRBJ2-1

CDR3aa: ASTGTGGGYGYT
abundance: NA
v_gene: TRBV10-2
j_gene: TRBJ1-2

CDR3aa: AWSKSGAGANVLT
abundance: NA
v_gene: TRBV30
j_gene: TRBJ2-6

CDR3aa: ASSIGTGFNYGYT
abundance: NA
v_gene: TRBV6-1
j_gene: TRBJ1-2